A selection of T cell receptor beta chains follows, all from one sample in a study of CD8+CD57+ T cells in acquired aplastic anemia. TCRdb re-called the reads through MiXCR, storing one row per CDR3 protein. The sample includes 400,000 to 500,000 distinct CDR3 sequences, around 72% of them seen just once. Sequenced material: sorted CD4+, CD8+, or CD8+CD57+ T cells (not recorded which) from PBMCs. These receptors were obtained from a human donor in good health, serving as a control. Each CDR3 is given with its conserved first and last residue. Each record gives: D gene, clone size, J gene, V gene, CDR3 DNA, CDR3 protein. The D gene is left open where the match is weak. Size tells how often a clone was seen (once, few, many) or the class of an expanded clone, and some rows leave it out.

TRBD1 NA TRBJ1-2 TRBV11-2 TGTGCCAGCAGCTTAGATACAGGGGGCGGCTACACCTTC CASSLDTGGGYTF
NA NA TRBJ1-4 TRBV5-1 TGTGCCAGCAGCTTGGAACGGGTCATAAGACTGTTTTTT CASSLERVIRLFF
NA NA TRBJ2-7 TRBV7-9 TGTGCCAGCCCTAGCGACGGGCTCACAGATACGCAGTATTTC CASPSDGLTDTQYF
NA NA TRBJ2-7 TRBV20-1 TGCAGTGCTAGATCGAACTTCGCCTACGAGCAGTACTTC CSARSNFAYEQYF
NA once TRBJ2-2 TRBV20-1 TGCAGTGCTTTTAGACAGGACACTGGGGAGCTGTTTTTT CSAFRQDTGELFF
NA NA TRBJ2-7 TRBV7-2 TGTGCCAGCAGCTTAAGTACCGCGGCTACGCAGTATTACTTC CASSLSTAATQYYF
NA once TRBJ1-6 TRBV5-5 TGTGCCAGCAGTTCAAGGGGGGCCTCACCCCTCCACTTT CASSSRGASPLHF
NA NA TRBJ1-2 TRBV5-1 TGTGCCAGCAGTCATCCGAAGTATGGCTACACCTTC CASSHPKYGYTF
NA many TRBJ1-2 TRBV9 TGTGCCAGCAGGAGGCAGGACTATGGCTACACCTTC CASRRQDYGYTF
TRBD1 NA TRBJ2-5 TRBV2 TGTGCCAGCAGTGGGACAGGGGTAGGGCAGCCCCAGTACTTC CASSGTGVGQPQYF
NA NA TRBJ1-6 TRBV25-1 TGTGCCAGCAGTGATGCTTCGACGGGGAATTCACCCCTCCACTTT CASSDASTGNSPLHF
TRBD1 many TRBJ1-2 TRBV7-2 TGTGCCAGCAGCTCGGGGACAGGGGGAAATGGCTACACCTTC CASSSGTGGNGYTF
NA NA TRBJ2-1 TRBV2 TGTGCCAGCAGCTCCGGACCCGGCTACAATGAGCAGTTCTTC CASSSGPGYNEQFF
TRBD1 few TRBJ1-1 TRBV2 TGTGCCAGCAGTAACAGACAGGGAAACACTGAAGCTTTCTTT CASSNRQGNTEAFF
TRBD1 NA TRBJ1-1 TRBV19 TGTGCCAGTAGAAGACAGGGGGCCGTTCACACTGAAGCTTTCTTT CASRRQGAVHTEAFF
TRBD2 NA TRBJ2-7 TRBV7-6 TGTGCCAGCAGCTTAGGGCTAGCGGGGCGGGAGGAGAAGTACTTC CASSLGLAGREEKYF
NA NA TRBJ1-2 TRBV5-1 TGCGCCAGCAGCTTCGTGCCGGGCACCTACACCTTC CASSFVPGTYTF
NA NA TRBJ1-6 TRBV20-1 TGCAGTGCCCATCCGGGGGGAAATTCACCCCTCCACTTT CSAHPGGNSPLHF
NA NA TRBJ2-7 TRBV5-8 TGTGCCAGGAGCTTGGGGGGCTACGAGCAGTACTTC CARSLGGYEQYF
NA NA TRBJ2-3 TRBV5-1 TGCGCCAGCAGCTTGGGAAGGCAGTATTTT CASSLGRQYF
NA once TRBJ1-6 TRBV5-6 TGTGCCAGCAGCTACCGACTGACAGTTTCACCCCTCCACTTT CASSYRLTVSPLHF
TRBD1 NA TRBJ2-7 TRBV20-1 TGCAGTGCTAGAGGTTCGGGACAGGGGAACGAGCAGTACTTC CSARGSGQGNEQYF
TRBD1 many TRBJ2-7 TRBV6-2/TRBV6-3 TGTGCCAGCAGTCACGGGACAGTAAGCTACGAGCAGTACTTC CASSHGTVSYEQYF
TRBD1 NA TRBJ1-2 TRBV7-2 TGTGCCAGCAGCTTAGGGACAGGGCCCGGCTACACCTTC CASSLGTGPGYTF
NA NA TRBJ1-1 TRBV19 TGTGCCAGTAGTCCCTGGAACACTGAAGGGTTCTTT CASSPWNTEGFF
NA NA TRBJ1-2 TRBV7-2 TGTGCCAGCAGCTTGGACGGAACCTACACCTTC CASSLDGTYTF
NA NA TRBJ1-1 TRBV7-8 TGTGCCTGGAGCTTCGACGGGAGAACTGAAGCTCTCTTT CAWSFDGRTEALF
NA NA TRBJ1-1 TRBV7-2 TGTGCCAGCAGCTTAGGGTCCGGGGGTTACGAGGAATACTTCTTT CASSLGSGGYEEYFF
NA NA TRBJ1-5 TRBV7-2 TGCGCCAGCAGCCAACGGGACTTACAGCGGCTCAGCAATCAGCCCCAGCATTTT CASSQRDLQRLSNQPQHF
TRBD1 NA TRBJ1-1 TRBV12-3/TRBV12-4 TGTGCCAGCAGGACGACAGGGCCATACACTGAAGCTTTCTTT CASRTTGPYTEAFF
NA many TRBJ1-3 TRBV30 TGTGCCCGCTCCACAGGGACTGGAAACACCATATATTTT CARSTGTGNTIYF
TRBD2 many TRBJ2-3 TRBV3-1 TGTGCCAGCAGCCAAGATCCTAGCGGGGCCGTTACAAGCACAGATACGCAGTATTTT CASSQDPSGAVTSTDTQYF
TRBD1 many TRBJ2-7 TRBV7-7 TGTGCCAGCAGCCCCGGGACAGGGGAGGAGCAGTACTTC CASSPGTGEEQYF
NA NA TRBJ2-7 TRBV7-6 TGTGCCAGCAGCCCCCCCAATGGGAGCACTGAAGCTAGATTC CASSPPNGSTEARF
NA few TRBJ2-7 TRBV19 TGTGCCAGTAGTATTCTAGGGGGCGAGCAGTACTTC CASSILGGEQYF